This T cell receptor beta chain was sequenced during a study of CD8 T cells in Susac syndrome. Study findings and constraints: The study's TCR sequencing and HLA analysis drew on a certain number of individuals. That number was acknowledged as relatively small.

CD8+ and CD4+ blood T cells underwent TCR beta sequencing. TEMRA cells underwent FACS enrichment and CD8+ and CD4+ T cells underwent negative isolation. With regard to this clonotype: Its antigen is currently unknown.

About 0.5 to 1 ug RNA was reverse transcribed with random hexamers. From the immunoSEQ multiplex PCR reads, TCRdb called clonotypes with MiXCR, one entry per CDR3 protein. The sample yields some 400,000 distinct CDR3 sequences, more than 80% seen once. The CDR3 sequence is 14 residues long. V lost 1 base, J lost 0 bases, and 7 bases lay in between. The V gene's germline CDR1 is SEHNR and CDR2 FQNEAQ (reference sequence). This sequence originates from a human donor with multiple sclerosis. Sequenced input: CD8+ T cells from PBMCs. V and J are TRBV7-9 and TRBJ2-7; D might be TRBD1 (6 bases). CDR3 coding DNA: TGTGCCAGCAGCTTAGTGGGACACTCCTACGAGCAGTACTTC. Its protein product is CASSLVGHSYEQYF.